This T cell receptor (beta chain) comes out of a study of regulatory T cells in long-lasting Graves disease (dated by TCRdb to about 2021). General notes on the study: Persistent Graves' disease was defined as antithyroid drug treatment for over 5 years with persistently positive TSH receptor autoantibodies. Patients with persistent Graves' disease were compared with patients with newly diagnosed Graves' disease using TCR sequencing and RNA sequencing of peripheral blood. A total of around 33 samples were covered by TCR sequencing, comprising around 13 persistent and 20 or so newly diagnosed Graves' disease patients. In the clinical cohort, patients with persistent Graves' disease had used antithyroid drugs for an average of about 9.3 years. The study was registered as a clinical trial and conducted in China. The full study reports these points: Sequencing and analysis were restricted to the TCR beta chain. Preferential use of TRBV28, TRBJ1-2 and TRBJ2-5 was observed in persistent disease, whereas TRBV20-1 and TRBJ2-1 were favored in newly diagnosed disease. Compared with newly diagnosed patients, patients with persistent Graves' disease had lower TCR Shannon entropy and fewer highly expanded clones, which suggests clonal expansion. Only peripheral blood was studied, because thyroid tissue, the primary lesion, was inaccessible. Patients with persistent disease shared more public clonotypes (around 2,500) than newly diagnosed patients did (around 930). As a limitation, the authors acknowledged that the small sample size may reduce accuracy.

This clonotype was recorded a few times. The antigen this receptor binds is unknown. No much larger clone is present one base from it, and per-base qualities are unavailable. Libraries were made using multiplex PCR. TCRdb shows the sequencer as Illumina HiSeq 4000. To build TCR beta libraries, CDR3 regions were amplified by Arm-PCR using iRepertoire HTBI primers. Gel purification was performed on PCR products prior to sequencing. As for how the authors treated the data: A total of roughly 67 TRBV and 14 TRBJ segments were identified across samples and were used for gene usage analysis of CDR3 amino acid clonotypes. COPE and FqMerger were used to merge the filtered high-quality paired reads into contigs. Contigs were aligned with BLAST to IMGT TRBV, TRBD and TRBJ reference genes, and CDR3 was defined per IMGT. Highly expanded clones were defined as clonotypes with a frequency above 0.1%. Shannon entropy was used to measure repertoire diversity, and the Gini coefficient was used to measure V-J evenness. Clonotypes shared by more than one individual were considered public. The public reads were run again by TCRdb, first through fastp at Q25 and then through MiXCR, and only productive beta chains were kept. Rows matching on CDR3 protein sequence are summarized as one entry with the most common DNA and genes. What appears here as the V and J calls and clone size reflects TCRdb's work, not the paper's. The table for this sample lists about 460,000 distinct CDR3 sequences; approximately 23% of them were counted only once. Approximately 14% of the sample comes from the top ten.

Ends trimmed: V by 3 bases, J by 3 bases; bases unmatched to a gene: 8. The CDR3 numbers 16 residues from cysteine through phenylalanine. Of the read, only the CDR3 DNA is kept; its 48 bases are in frame from base 1. CDR1 and CDR2, per the germline V gene (reference sequence), are DFQATT and SNEGSKA. This specimen's time point label, per the study, means: persistent/refractory GD, antithyroid drugs over 5 years with positive TRAb. For both TCR sequencing and RNA sequencing, RNA was extracted from PBMCs in TRIzol. The diagnosis of Graves' disease was made according to American Thyroid Association guidelines. Patients were recruited from an endocrinology department in Xi'an, China. Each patient gave 7.5 to 10 milliliters of peripheral blood, collected in an EDTA anticoagulant tube. Ficoll Paque Plus density gradient separation was used to isolate PBMCs, and no further T cell sorting was performed. An Agilent 2100 Bioanalyzer and agarose gel were used to assess RNA quality, and a NanoDrop 2000 was used to measure RNA concentration.

This sample comprised peripheral blood mononuclear cells (PBMCs), obtained when the disease was refractory, from a patient treated with antithyroid drugs. The TCR sequence derives from a female donor with Graves disease. This receptor chain uses TRBV20-1 and TRBJ2-7; TRBD2 agrees with 13 junctional bases. The CDR3 here reads CSASSGLAGDRYEQYF. The nucleotides are TGCAGTGCTAGCTCCGGACTAGCGGGAGATCGCTACGAGCAGTACTTC.